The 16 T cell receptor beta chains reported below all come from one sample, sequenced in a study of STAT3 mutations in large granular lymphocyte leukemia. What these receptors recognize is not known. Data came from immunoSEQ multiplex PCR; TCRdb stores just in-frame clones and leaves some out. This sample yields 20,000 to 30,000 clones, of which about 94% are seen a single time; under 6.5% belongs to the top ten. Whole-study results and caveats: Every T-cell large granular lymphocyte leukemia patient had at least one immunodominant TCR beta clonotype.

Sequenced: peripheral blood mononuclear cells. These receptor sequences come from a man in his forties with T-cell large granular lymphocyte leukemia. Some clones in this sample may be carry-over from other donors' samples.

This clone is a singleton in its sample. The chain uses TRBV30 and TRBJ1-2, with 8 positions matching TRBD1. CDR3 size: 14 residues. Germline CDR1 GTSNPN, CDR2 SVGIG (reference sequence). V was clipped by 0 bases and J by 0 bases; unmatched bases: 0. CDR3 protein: CAWSVQGANYGYTF. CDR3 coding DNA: TGTGCCTGGAGTGTACAGGGGGCTAACTATGGCTACACCTTC.

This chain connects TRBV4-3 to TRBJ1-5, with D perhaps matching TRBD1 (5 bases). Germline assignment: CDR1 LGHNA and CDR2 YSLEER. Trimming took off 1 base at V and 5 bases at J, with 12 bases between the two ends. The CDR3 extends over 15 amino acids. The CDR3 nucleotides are TGCGCCAGCAGCCAAGGAGTAGGGGCTTATCAGCCCCAGCATTTT. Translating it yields CASSQGVGAYQPQHF.

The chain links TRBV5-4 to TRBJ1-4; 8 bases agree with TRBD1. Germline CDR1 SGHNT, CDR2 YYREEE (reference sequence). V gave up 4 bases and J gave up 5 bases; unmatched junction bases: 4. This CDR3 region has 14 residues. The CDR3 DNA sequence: TGTGCCAGCAGCACCCGGGACAGGAATGAAAAACTGTTTTTT. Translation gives CASSTRDRNEKLFF.

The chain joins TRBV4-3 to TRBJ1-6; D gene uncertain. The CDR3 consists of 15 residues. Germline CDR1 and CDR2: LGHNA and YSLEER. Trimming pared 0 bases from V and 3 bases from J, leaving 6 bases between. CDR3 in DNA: TGCGCCAGCAGCCAAGATGCCCTCTATAATTCACCCCTCCACTTT. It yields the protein CASSQDALYNSPLHF.

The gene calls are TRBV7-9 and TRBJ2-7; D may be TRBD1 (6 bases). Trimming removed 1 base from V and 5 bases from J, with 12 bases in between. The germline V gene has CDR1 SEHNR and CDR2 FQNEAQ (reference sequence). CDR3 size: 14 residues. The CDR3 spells CASSLDGGFNEQYF. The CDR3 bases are TGTGCCAGCAGCTTAGATGGGGGCTTCAACGAGCAGTACTTC.

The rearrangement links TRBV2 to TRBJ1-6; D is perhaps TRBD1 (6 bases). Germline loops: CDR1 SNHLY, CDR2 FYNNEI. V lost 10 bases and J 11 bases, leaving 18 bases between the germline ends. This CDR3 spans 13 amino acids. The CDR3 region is CATRQEPGAPLHF. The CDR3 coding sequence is TGTGCCACCCGACAGGAGCCGGGGGCACCCCTCCACTTT.

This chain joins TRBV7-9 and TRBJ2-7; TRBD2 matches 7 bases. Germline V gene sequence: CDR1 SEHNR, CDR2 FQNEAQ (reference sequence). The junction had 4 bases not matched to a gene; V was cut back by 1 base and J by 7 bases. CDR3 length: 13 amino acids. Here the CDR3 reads CASSLVGGGEQYF. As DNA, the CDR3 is TGTGCCAGCAGCTTAGTTGGGGGAGGGGAGCAGTACTTC.

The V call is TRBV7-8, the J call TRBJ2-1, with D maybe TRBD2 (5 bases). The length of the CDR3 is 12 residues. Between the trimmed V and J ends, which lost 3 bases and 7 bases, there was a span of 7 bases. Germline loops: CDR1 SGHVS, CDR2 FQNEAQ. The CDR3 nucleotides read TGTGCCAGCAGCTTCGGGGTGAATGAGCAGTTCTTC. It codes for CASSFGVNEQFF.

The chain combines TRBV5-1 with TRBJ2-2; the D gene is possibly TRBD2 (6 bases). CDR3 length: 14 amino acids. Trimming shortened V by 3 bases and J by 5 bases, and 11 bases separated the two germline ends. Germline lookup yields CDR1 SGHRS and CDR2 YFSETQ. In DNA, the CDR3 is TGCGCCAGCAGCTCGGGACTTACAACCGGGGAGCTGTTTTTT. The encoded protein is CASSSGLTTGELFF.

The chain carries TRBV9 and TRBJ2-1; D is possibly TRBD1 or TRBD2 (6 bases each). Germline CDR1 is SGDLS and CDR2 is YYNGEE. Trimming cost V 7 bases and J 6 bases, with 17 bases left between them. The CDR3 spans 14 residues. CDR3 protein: CASAGGGTFNEQFF. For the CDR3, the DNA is TGTGCCAGCGCCGGTGGGGGGACATTCAATGAGCAGTTCTTC.

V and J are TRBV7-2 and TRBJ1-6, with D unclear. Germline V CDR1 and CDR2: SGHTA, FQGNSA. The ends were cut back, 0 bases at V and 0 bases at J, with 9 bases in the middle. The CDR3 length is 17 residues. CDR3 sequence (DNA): TGTGCCAGCAGCTTAGCGCTAGCGAGCTCCTATAATTCACCCCTCCACTTT. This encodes CASSLALASSYNSPLHF.

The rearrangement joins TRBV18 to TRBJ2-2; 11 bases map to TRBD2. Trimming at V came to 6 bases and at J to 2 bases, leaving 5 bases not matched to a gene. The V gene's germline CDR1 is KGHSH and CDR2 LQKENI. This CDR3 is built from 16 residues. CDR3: CASSVTSGGNTGELFF. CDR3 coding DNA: TGTGCCAGCTCCGTTACTAGCGGGGGAAACACCGGGGAGCTGTTTTTT.

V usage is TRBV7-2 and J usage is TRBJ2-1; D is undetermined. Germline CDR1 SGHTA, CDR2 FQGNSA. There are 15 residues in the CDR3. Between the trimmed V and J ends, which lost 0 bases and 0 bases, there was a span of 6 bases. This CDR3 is CASSLAGSSYNEQFF. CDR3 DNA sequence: TGTGCCAGCAGCTTAGCGGGGTCCTCCTACAATGAGCAGTTCTTC.

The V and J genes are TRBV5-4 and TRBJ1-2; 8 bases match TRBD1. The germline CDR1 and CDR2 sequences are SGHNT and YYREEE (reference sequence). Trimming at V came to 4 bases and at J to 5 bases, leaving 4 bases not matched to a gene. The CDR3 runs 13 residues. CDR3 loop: CASSVQGGYGYTF. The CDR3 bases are TGTGCCAGCAGCGTACAGGGGGGGTATGGCTACACCTTC.

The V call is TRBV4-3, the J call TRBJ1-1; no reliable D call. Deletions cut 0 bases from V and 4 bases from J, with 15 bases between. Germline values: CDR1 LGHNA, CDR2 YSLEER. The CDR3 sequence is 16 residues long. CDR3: CASSQDPVGGITEAFF. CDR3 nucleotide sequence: TGCGCCAGCAGCCAAGATCCCGTGGGCGGGATCACTGAAGCTTTCTTT.

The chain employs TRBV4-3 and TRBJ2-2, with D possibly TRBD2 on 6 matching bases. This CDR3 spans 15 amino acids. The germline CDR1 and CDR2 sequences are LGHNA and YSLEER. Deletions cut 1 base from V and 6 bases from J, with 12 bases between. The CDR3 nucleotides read TGCGCCAGCAGCCAAGGGGAGGAAATCGCCGGGGAGCTGTTTTTT. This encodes CASSQGEEIAGELFF.